The 24 T cell receptor beta chains listed next were all sequenced from one sample in a study of blood T cell repertoires in COVID-19. TCRdb keeps only in-frame clones here, not all; method: immunoSEQ multiplex PCR. The table shows some 370,000 clones, with roughly 86% occurring only once. What was sequenced was peripheral blood. The receptor source for this set is a woman younger than 45 with COVID-19, enrolled during active disease.

V usage is TRBV30 and J usage is TRBJ2-7; 8 bases map to TRBD2. Germline V lookup: CDR1 GTSNPN, CDR2 SVGIG (reference sequence). Trimming at V came to 1 base and at J to 6 bases, leaving 5 bases not matched to a gene. The CDR3 is made up of 13 amino acids. CDR3: CAWSARGGGEQYF. The DNA for the CDR3 is TGTGCCTGGAGTGCCCGGGGGGGAGGCGAGCAGTACTTC.

The rearrangement uses TRBV5-4 and TRBJ1-6; 9 bases are shared with TRBD1. From germline, CDR1 is SGHNT and CDR2 YYREEE (reference sequence). This CDR3 spans 15 amino acids. With V trimmed by 2 bases and J by 10 bases, 7 bases remained unmatched. The CDR3 DNA reads TGTGCCAGCAGCTTTACAGGGGGCGCAAGGTCACCCCTCCACTTT. This translates into CASSFTGGARSPLHF. The variable domain in full, completed from reference TRBV5-4 and TRBJ1-6, reads ETGVTQSPTHLIKTRGQQVTLRCSSQSGHNTVSWYQQALGQGPQFIFQYYREEENGRGNFPPRFSGLQFPNYSSELNVNALELDDSALYLCASSFTGGARSPLHFGNGTRLTVT.

This chain joins TRBV6-2 or TRBV6-3 and TRBJ2-7; a possible D gene is TRBD2 (5 bases). This CDR3 is built from 11 residues. CDR1 and CDR2 from the germline V gene are MNHEY and SVGEGT. Trimming removed 5 bases from V and 10 bases from J, with 12 bases in between. The chain's CDR3 is CASSVLRTQYF. In nucleotides, the CDR3 is TGTGCCAGCAGTGTCTTAAGGACTCAGTACTTC.

This chain joins TRBV30 and TRBJ1-5; tentative D call: TRBD1 (6 bases). The germline V gene encodes CDR1 GTSNPN and CDR2 SVGIG (reference sequence). The V end was cut by 1 base, the J end by 6 bases, with 10 bases between. This CDR3 comprises 13 residues. The CDR3 reads CAWSGQDIQPQHF. The CDR3, as DNA: TGTGCCTGGAGTGGACAGGATATTCAGCCCCAGCATTTT.

This clone has a single count. The chain couples TRBV24-1 to TRBJ2-1; D is possibly TRBD2 (6 bases). The V gene's germline CDR1 is KGHDR and CDR2 SFDVKD. Trimming shortened V by 3 bases and J by 9 bases, and 17 bases separated the two germline ends. The CDR3 consists of 15 residues. CDR3 loop: CATSDPGQAGGEQFF. In nucleotides, the CDR3 is TGTGCCACCAGTGATCCCGGGCAAGCGGGCGGTGAGCAGTTCTTC.

This sequence joins TRBV2 and TRBJ2-1; maybe TRBD2 (5 bases). The CDR3 has 11 residues. CDR1 SNHLY and CDR2 FYNNEI come from the germline V gene. V lost 6 bases to trimming and J lost 12 bases, with 12 bases between them. For the CDR3, the DNA is TGTGCCAGCAGGCTCACTGCGGGGCAGTTCTTC. It codes for CASRLTAGQFF.

The V gene is TRBV19, the J gene TRBJ1-1, with D unclear. The CDR3 loop spans 15 amino acids. Germline CDR1 is LNHDA and CDR2 is SQIVND (reference sequence). V was cut by 3 bases and J by 1 base, with 12 bases left in between. The chain's CDR3 is CASSIGKMRNTEAFF. CDR3 DNA: TGTGCCAGTAGTATCGGGAAGATGAGGAACACTGAAGCTTTCTTT.

The rearrangement links TRBV7-9 to TRBJ1-4; the D is unclear. Between the trimmed V and J ends, which lost 5 bases and 2 bases, there was a span of 9 bases. This CDR3 is 14 amino acids long. The germline V gene has CDR1 SEHNR and CDR2 FQNEAQ (reference sequence). The CDR3 DNA is TGTGCCAGCAGCGGCCATTGGACTAATGAAAAACTGTTTTTT. As protein: CASSGHWTNEKLFF.

A note on this clone: This same CDR3 is encoded by further DNA sequences in the sample. The chain combines TRBV10-3 with TRBJ1-3; 8 nucleotides line up with TRBD1. Per germline, CDR1 ENHRY and CDR2 SYGVKD. The CDR3 has 16 amino acids. After removal of 3 bases from V and 3 bases from J, the junction contained 7 bases not matched to a gene. CDR3 sequence: CAISEPGTGGGNTIYF. The CDR3 DNA reads as TGTGCCATCAGTGAACCAGGGACAGGTGGTGGAAACACCATATATTTT.

This chain connects TRBV7-2 to TRBJ2-2; D remains unclear. The CDR3 is 14 amino acids. Germline V gives CDR1 SGHTA, CDR2 FQGNSA. The V end lost 1 base, the J end lost 4 bases, and 7 bases lay between the germline ends. DNA of the CDR3: TGTGCCAGCAGCTTAGACTTCATCACCGGGGAGCTGTTTTTT. This sequence encodes CASSLDFITGELFF.

This sequence joins TRBV23-1 and TRBJ1-6, with D unclear. TRBV23-1 is labeled an ORF, and its function is uncertain. The germline V and J ends were trimmed by 11 bases and 0 bases, with 17 bases remaining between them. There are 16 residues in the CDR3. Here the CDR3 DNA reads TGCGCCCCGCACTGGGCAGTAAGCTCCTATAATTCACCCCTCCACTTT. It encodes CAPHWAVSSYNSPLHF.

The V and J genes are TRBV18 and TRBJ2-2, with 10 bases matching TRBD2. The CDR3 covers 16 residues. V was clipped by 7 bases and J by 3 bases; unmatched bases: 8. Germline V gene sequence: CDR1 KGHSH, CDR2 LQKENI. CDR3 sequence reads: CASFQLAGRDTGELFF. The CDR3, as DNA: TGTGCCAGCTTTCAACTAGCGGGAAGGGACACCGGGGAGCTGTTTTTT. The complete variable domain, with remaining parts taken from reference TRBV18 and TRBJ2-2, reads NAGVMQNPRHLVRRRGQEARLRCSPMKGHSHVYWYRQLPEEGLKFMVYLQKENIIDESGMPKERFSAEFPKEGPSILRIQQVVRGDSAAYFCASFQLAGRDTGELFFGEGSRLTVL.

The CDR3 sequence: CASSLGAPLYEQYF. The CDR3 region has the DNA TGCGCCAGCAGCTTGGGGGCTCCCCTCTACGAGCAGTACTTC. The rearrangement links TRBV5-1 to TRBJ2-7; D is unclear. V lost 0 bases to trimming and J lost 3 bases, with 10 bases between them. The CDR3 consists of 14 residues. Germline CDR1 is SGHRS and CDR2 is YFSETQ.

The J gene is TRBJ2-1, the V gene TRBV5-1; tentative D call: TRBD2 (6 bases). Trimming pared 4 bases from V and 0 bases from J, leaving 11 bases between. The CDR3 totals 15 residues. Germline-derived CDR1 and CDR2 are SGHRS and YFSETQ. Here the CDR3 DNA reads TGCGCCAGCAGCCGGGAGACCAGCTCCTACAATGAGCAGTTCTTC. The encoded protein is CASSRETSSYNEQFF.

The gene calls are TRBV3-1 (or the pseudogene TRBV3-2) and TRBJ2-2; D is undetermined. This CDR3 has 12 residues. From germline, CDR1 is LGHDT and CDR2 YNNKEL (reference sequence). Trimming removed 4 bases from V and 6 bases from J, with 6 bases in between. Here the CDR3 reads CASSPTAGELFF. The CDR3 coding sequence is TGTGCCAGCAGCCCTACGGCCGGGGAGCTGTTTTTT.

The V call is TRBV20-1, the J call TRBJ1-1, with D unclear. The length of the CDR3 is 11 residues. Germline V gives CDR1 DFQATT, CDR2 SNEGSKA (reference sequence). Deletions cut 4 bases from V and 10 bases from J, with 13 bases between. The CDR3 sequence: CSAKTPATAFF. The DNA for the CDR3 is TGCAGTGCTAAGACTCCGGCCACAGCTTTCTTT.

The chain is built from TRBV6-5 and TRBJ2-5; D not certain. Deletions cut 4 bases from V and 2 bases from J, with 2 bases between. CDR1 is MNHEY and CDR2 is SVGAGI in the germline V gene. The CDR3 runs 11 residues. The CDR3 sequence: CASSSQETQYF. CDR3 nucleotide sequence: TGTGCCAGCAGTTCTCAAGAGACCCAGTACTTC.

The chain carries TRBV6-2 or TRBV6-3 and TRBJ2-7, with D maybe TRBD1 (6 bases). V shed 2 bases and J shed 0 bases, with 14 bases lying between them. The length of the CDR3 is 16 residues. CDR1 and CDR2 (germline): MNHEY, SVGEGT. The CDR3 is CASSYRTETVSYEQYF. The CDR3 DNA sequence: TGTGCCAGCAGTTACCGGACAGAAACCGTCTCCTACGAGCAGTACTTC.

The chain joins TRBV30 to TRBJ2-3; possible D gene TRBD1, 5 bases. The V gene lost 1 base and the J gene lost 2 bases, with 7 bases spanning the gap. The germline V gene has CDR1 GTSNPN and CDR2 SVGIG (reference sequence). The CDR3 sequence is 13 residues long. CDR3 sequence (DNA): TGTGCCTGGAGTGAGGGGAACACAGATACGCAGTATTTT. The encoded protein is CAWSEGNTDTQYF.

The gene calls are TRBV6-2 or TRBV6-3 and TRBJ2-2; maybe TRBD2 (5 bases). The V and J ends lost 4 bases and 0 bases respectively, with 6 bases between them. The length of the CDR3 is 14 residues. Looked up from germline, CDR1 is MNHEY and CDR2 is SVGEGT. CDR3 amino acids: CASSFSANTGELFF. The CDR3 DNA reads as TGTGCCAGCAGTTTTAGCGCGAACACCGGGGAGCTGTTTTTT.

This chain joins TRBV5-6 and TRBJ1-2; 10 nucleotides agree with TRBD1. Germline V CDR1 and CDR2: SGHDT, YYEEEE. V dropped 2 bases and J dropped 3; count of bases not matched to a gene: 7. This CDR3 contains 16 residues. This CDR3 is CASSFYDRGPYYGYTF. The CDR3 coding sequence is TGTGCCAGCAGCTTTTACGACAGGGGGCCCTACTATGGCTACACCTTC. Full variable domain (outside the CDR3, taken from reference TRBV5-6 and TRBJ1-2): DAGVTQSPTHLIKTRGQQVTLRCSPKSGHDTVSWYQQALGQGPQFIFQYYEEEERQRGNFPDRFSGHQFPNYSSELNVNALLLGDSALYLCASSFYDRGPYYGYTFGSGTRLTVV.

The rearrangement uses TRBV10-3 and TRBJ2-1; D perhaps matches TRBD2 (6 bases). The CDR3 covers 17 residues. CDR1 is ENHRY, CDR2 SYGVKD, per germline. V gave up 0 bases and J gave up 5 bases, with 17 bases separating them. The CDR3 loop is CAISESRRAAGNNEQFF. The CDR3 region has the DNA TGTGCCATCAGTGAGTCGAGGAGGGCCGCGGGGAACAATGAGCAGTTCTTC.

The chain couples TRBV10-3 to TRBJ1-5; D possibly corresponds to TRBD1 (5 bases). CDR1 ENHRY and CDR2 SYGVKD come from the germline V gene. Between the trimmed V and J ends, which lost 11 bases and 0 bases, there was a span of 11 bases. The CDR3 sequence is 13 residues long. CDR3 protein: CASRGDSNQPQHF. DNA for the CDR3: TGTGCCTCACGGGGGGATAGCAATCAGCCCCAGCATTTT.

The chain carries TRBV27 and TRBJ2-4; tentative D call: TRBD1 (5 bases). Germline V CDR1 and CDR2: MNHEY, SMNVEV (reference sequence). The CDR3 has 13 residues. Trimming removed 3 bases at V and 5 bases at J, with 8 bases between. The CDR3 loop is CASSFRRENIQYF. The CDR3 DNA is TGTGCCAGCAGTTTCCGCAGGGAAAACATTCAGTACTTC.